A single sample is the source of the 12 T cell receptor beta chains below, sequenced in a study of blood T cell repertoires in COVID-19. Data came from immunoSEQ multiplex PCR; TCRdb stores just in-frame clones and leaves some out. The sample records around 300,000 clones, roughly 90% being singletons. The specimen was PBMCs or T cells enriched from blood (not recorded which). The receptor set was obtained from a woman in her thirties or forties who had recovered from COVID-19.

This clone was counted once. The J gene is TRBJ2-7, the V gene TRBV4-3; 8 positions agree with TRBD1. This CDR3 region has 15 residues. Germline V gene lookup returns CDR1 LGHNA and CDR2 YSLEER. V gave up 3 bases and J gave up 2 bases; unmatched junction bases: 6. The CDR3 nucleotides read TGCGCCAGCAGCCAGACCGGGACAGGTCCCTACGAGCAGTACTTC. This sequence encodes CASSQTGTGPYEQYF.

The rearrangement joins TRBV7-9 to TRBJ2-1; TRBD2 matches at 12 bases. In germline, CDR1 is SEHNR, CDR2 FQNEAQ (reference sequence). This CDR3 is built from 19 residues. With V trimmed by 6 bases and J by 7 bases, 19 bases remained unmatched. CDR3 in amino acids: CASSPLWGLAGGSANEQFF. CDR3 nucleotide sequence: TGTGCCAGCAGTCCACTATGGGGTCTAGCGGGGGGGTCCGCGAATGAGCAGTTCTTC.

This rearrangement joins TRBV7-2 to TRBJ2-7, with 8 bases fitting TRBD2. Germline V lookup: CDR1 SGHTA, CDR2 FQGNSA. V shed 1 base, J shed 6 bases, and the junction held 11 bases outside the gene matches. The CDR3 covers 16 residues. The CDR3: CASSLGYGRAEIEQYF. The CDR3 DNA reads TGTGCCAGCAGCTTAGGGTACGGGAGGGCCGAAATCGAGCAGTACTTC.

This sequence joins TRBV5-1 and TRBJ2-7; D is perhaps TRBD2 (5 bases). The length of the CDR3 is 14 residues. Germline V gene sequence: CDR1 SGHRS, CDR2 YFSETQ. The germline V and J ends were trimmed by 1 base and 5 bases, with 13 bases remaining between them. CDR3 sequence: CASSLSRERNEQYF. The DNA of the CDR3 is TGCGCCAGCAGCTTGAGCCGGGAAAGGAACGAGCAGTACTTC.

This clone has just one count. CDR3 in amino acids: CASSIGEAAVNEQYF. The DNA for the CDR3 is TGTGCCAGTAGTATTGGGGAAGCGGCGGTCAACGAGCAGTACTTC. V and J are TRBV19 and TRBJ2-7; possibly TRBD2 for D (5 bases). The CDR3 is made up of 15 amino acids. V gave up 3 bases and J gave up 5 bases, with 17 bases separating them. Germline V gene sequence: CDR1 LNHDA, CDR2 SQIVND (reference sequence).

In nucleotides, the CDR3 is TGTGCCAGCAGCGGGCGGAGTAGCGGGCTGAACACCGGGGAGCTGTTTTTT. It yields the protein CASSGRSSGLNTGELFF. This sequence joins TRBV3-1 (or the pseudogene TRBV3-2) and TRBJ2-2, with 7 bases matching TRBD2. Losses at the gene ends were 5 bases for V and 1 base for J; bases not matched to a gene: 10. Germline V gene data show CDR1 as LGHDT and CDR2 as YNNKEL (reference sequence). CDR3 size: 17 residues.

The chain joins TRBV11-2 to TRBJ2-1, with D perhaps TRBD2 (6 bases). The germline CDR1 and CDR2 sequences are SGHAT and FQNNGV. The CDR3 is 15 residues long. Trimming cost V 3 bases and J 1 base, with 10 bases left between them. The CDR3 reads CASSFPGGSYNEQFF. The CDR3 region has the DNA TGTGCCAGCAGCTTCCCCGGGGGATCCTACAATGAGCAGTTCTTC.

The V call is TRBV18, the J call TRBJ1-5; D call uncertain. This CDR3 has 15 residues. The V end lost 4 bases, the J end lost 1 base, and 11 bases lay between the germline ends. In germline, CDR1 is KGHSH, CDR2 LQKENI. CDR3: CASSRDTFSNQPQHF. The CDR3 DNA is TGTGCCAGCTCACGCGACACGTTCAGCAATCAGCCCCAGCATTTT. The variable domain in full, with the rest retrieved from reference TRBV18 and TRBJ1-5, is NAGVMQNPRHLVRRRGQEARLRCSPMKGHSHVYWYRQLPEEGLKFMVYLQKENIIDESGMPKERFSAEFPKEGPSILRIQQVVRGDSAAYFCASSRDTFSNQPQHFGDGTRLSIL.

The chain couples TRBV9 to TRBJ2-5, with 11 bases identical to TRBD2. The CDR3 length is 16 residues. Germline V CDR1 and CDR2: SGDLS, YYNGEE. The V gene end was trimmed by 0 bases and the J gene end by 2 bases; junction bases not matched to a gene: 3. The CDR3 is CASSVAVAGGQETQYF. The CDR3 coding sequence is TGTGCCAGCAGCGTAGCTGTAGCGGGGGGGCAAGAGACCCAGTACTTC.

The rearrangement joins TRBV5-1 to TRBJ1-4; D gene uncertain. The CDR3 extends over 15 amino acids. CDR1 and CDR2 (germline): SGHRS, YFSETQ. V was cut by 1 base and J by 6 bases, with 13 bases left in between. The CDR3 loop reads CASSLTASNYEKLFF. CDR3 nucleotides: TGCGCCAGCAGCTTGACAGCCTCAAATTATGAAAAACTGTTTTTT.

J is TRBJ1-2 and V is TRBV30; D might be TRBD1 (5 bases). Trimming removed 3 bases from V and 2 bases from J, with 16 bases in between. The CDR3 length is 15 residues. CDR1 and CDR2 from the germline V gene are GTSNPN and SVGIG (reference sequence). CDR3 in DNA: TGTGCCTGGAGCTTTGGAGGGGCCGAAAACTATGGCTACACCTTC. This codes for CAWSFGGAENYGYTF.

This chain joins TRBV4-1 and TRBJ2-7; TRBD1 matches at 9 bases. The CDR3 totals 15 residues. Germline CDR1 MGHRA, CDR2 YSYEKL. J was trimmed by 3 bases and V by 4 bases; bases with no gene match: 7. DNA for the CDR3: TGCGCCAGCAGCCTATGGCCGGGACAGGGCTACGAGCAGTACTTC. This codes for CASSLWPGQGYEQYF.